A selection of T cell receptor beta chains follows, all from one sample in a study of cytomegalovirus exposure and HLA in healthy donors. Profiled with immunoSEQ multiplex PCR; TCRdb holds only in-frame clones, not every one. Of some 120,000 clones listed, around 94% are singletons. Material for sequencing was PBMCs. These receptors were obtained from a woman between 18 and 30 years old in good health and CMV-seronegative. The CDR3 runs from the conserved cysteine through the conserved F or W. The order of the fields is J gene, D gene, clone size, V gene, CDR3 length, CDR3 protein, CDR3 DNA. The D gene is left open where the match is weak. Part of the rows lack a size; the others show once, few, many or a class for expanded clones.

J: TRBJ2-7; D: -; size: -; V: TRBV5-4; length: 14; CDR3: CASSYGRVLDEQYF; DNA: TGTGCCAGCAGCTATGGCAGGGTCCTGGACGAGCAGTACTTC
J: TRBJ2-1; D: TRBD2; size: -; V: TRBV27; length: 15; CDR3: CASSWWGSGDNEQFF; DNA: TGTGCCAGCAGTTGGTGGGGGAGCGGGGACAATGAGCAGTTCTTC
J: TRBJ2-3; D: TRBD2; size: -; V: TRBV2; length: 14; CDR3: CASKREGPPDTQYF; DNA: TGTGCCAGCAAACGGGAGGGCCCCCCAGATACGCAGTATTTT
J: TRBJ1-5; D: TRBD1; size: -; V: TRBV18; length: 15; CDR3: CASSPPGQGGQPQHF; DNA: TGTGCCAGCTCACCCCCGGGACAGGGTGGTCAGCCCCAGCATTTT
J: TRBJ1-2; D: -; size: -; V: TRBV12-5; length: 14; CDR3: CASGLGGTSYGYTF; DNA: TGTGCTAGTGGTTTGGGAGGGACAAGCTATGGCTACACCTTC
J: TRBJ1-5; D: -; size: -; V: TRBV27; length: 16; CDR3: CASSLGGGQPHQPQHF; DNA: TGTGCCAGCAGTTTAGGGGGGGGGCAGCCACATCAGCCCCAGCATTTT
J: TRBJ2-7; D: TRBD1; size: -; V: TRBV27; length: 17; CDR3: CASSLKGETGGSYEQYF; DNA: TGTGCCAGCAGCCTAAAGGGGGAGACAGGGGGCTCCTACGAGCAGTACTTC
J: TRBJ1-2; D: -; size: -; V: TRBV2; length: 12; CDR3: CASSDENYGYTF; DNA: TGTGCCAGCAGTGACGAGAACTATGGCTACACCTTC
J: TRBJ2-3; D: -; size: -; V: TRBV7-3; length: 14; CDR3: CASSLIGGTDTQYF; DNA: TGTGCCAGCAGCTTAATTGGGGGGACAGATACGCAGTATTTT
J: TRBJ1-2; D: TRBD1; size: -; V: TRBV28; length: 13; CDR3: CASGDRGGYGYTF; DNA: TGTGCCAGCGGTGACAGGGGTGGCTATGGCTACACCTTC
J: TRBJ2-7; D: TRBD2; size: -; V: TRBV9; length: 15; CDR3: CASSAGGGAPYEQYF; DNA: TGTGCCAGCAGCGCGGGGGGGGGCGCCCCCTACGAGCAGTACTTC
J: TRBJ1-1; D: -; size: -; V: TRBV28; length: 16; CDR3: CASSGLGLLGVGEAFF; DNA: TGTGCCAGCAGCGGTCTTGGACTGCTCGGGGTGGGTGAAGCTTTCTTT
J: TRBJ1-2; D: -; size: -; V: TRBV19; length: 14; CDR3: CASSTGRQPNGYTF; DNA: TGTGCCAGTAGTACTGGGCGACAACCTAATGGCTACACCTTC
J: TRBJ1-3; D: -; size: -; V: TRBV11-2; length: 18; CDR3: CASSLDPPWYSSGNTIYF; DNA: TGTGCCAGCAGCTTAGATCCCCCCTGGTACAGCTCTGGAAACACCATATATTTT
J: TRBJ2-4; D: -; size: -; V: TRBV7-2; length: 13; CDR3: CASSTGGKNIQYF; DNA: TGTGCCAGCAGCACAGGCGGAAAAAACATTCAGTACTTC
J: TRBJ2-1; D: TRBD2; size: -; V: TRBV7-9; length: 14; CDR3: CASSKTSSGNEQFF; DNA: TGTGCCAGCAGTAAGACTAGCAGTGGCAATGAGCAGTTCTTC
J: TRBJ1-2; D: TRBD1; size: -; V: TRBV7-9; length: 12; CDR3: CASSRDSYGYTF; DNA: TGTGCCAGCAGCCGGGACAGCTATGGCTACACCTTC
J: TRBJ1-6; D: -; size: -; V: TRBV30; length: 16; CDR3: CAWSSYASRTNSPLHF; DNA: TGTGCCTGGAGTTCTTACGCATCGAGAACCAATTCACCCCTCCACTTT
J: TRBJ2-7; D: TRBD2; size: -; V: TRBV4-1; length: 15; CDR3: CASSQAGGSSYEQYF; DNA: TGCGCCAGCAGCCAAGCGGGGGGTAGCTCCTACGAGCAGTACTTC
J: TRBJ2-3; D: -; size: -; V: TRBV7-9; length: 14; CDR3: CASMGLEGTDTQYF; DNA: TGTGCCAGCATGGGGTTGGAGGGCACAGATACGCAGTATTTT
J: TRBJ2-1; D: TRBD2; size: -; V: TRBV7-9; length: 18; CDR3: CASSSLGLAGRPRDEQFF; DNA: TGTGCCAGCAGCTCACTGGGACTAGCGGGACGGCCTCGGGATGAGCAGTTCTTC
J: TRBJ2-7; D: -; size: -; V: TRBV6-1; length: 12; CDR3: CASPGGPYEQYF; DNA: TGTGCCAGCCCCGGGGGTCCCTACGAGCAGTACTTC
J: TRBJ2-1; D: TRBD2; size: -; V: TRBV5-1; length: 16; CDR3: CASSFHRLAGGWEQFF; DNA: TGCGCCAGCAGCTTCCACCGACTAGCGGGAGGGTGGGAGCAGTTCTTC
J: TRBJ1-1; D: TRBD1; size: -; V: TRBV6-6; length: 14; CDR3: CASRPGQGTPEAFF; DNA: TGTGCCAGCAGACCGGGACAGGGGACCCCTGAAGCTTTCTTT
J: TRBJ2-1; D: -; size: -; V: TRBV5-1; length: 11; CDR3: CASRLQDEQFF; DNA: TGCGCCAGCAGATTACAGGATGAGCAGTTCTTC
J: TRBJ2-7; D: -; size: -; V: TRBV11-2; length: 15; CDR3: CASSLDLPGMREQYF; DNA: TGTGCCAGCAGCTTAGATCTGCCAGGGATGCGGGAGCAGTACTTC
J: TRBJ1-3; D: -; size: -; V: TRBV6-6; length: 15; CDR3: CASRRPHTSGNTIYF; DNA: TGTGCCAGCAGGCGTCCTCATACGTCCGGAAACACCATATATTTT
J: TRBJ1-1; D: -; size: -; V: TRBV20-1; length: 11; CDR3: CSAGRDIEAFF; DNA: TGCAGTGCGGGCCGGGACATTGAAGCTTTCTTT
J: TRBJ2-1; D: -; size: once; V: TRBV29-1; length: 11; CDR3: CSVKSNNEQFF; DNA: TGCAGCGTCAAATCCAACAATGAGCAGTTCTTC
J: TRBJ2-5; D: -; size: -; V: TRBV28; length: 13; CDR3: CASSFRGTETQYF; DNA: TGTGCCAGCAGTTTCAGGGGAACGGAGACCCAGTACTTC
J: TRBJ2-5; D: TRBD1; size: -; V: TRBV18; length: 15; CDR3: CASSPLDRGMGTQYF; DNA: TGTGCCAGCTCACCATTGGACAGGGGAATGGGGACCCAGTACTTC
J: TRBJ1-6; D: -; size: -; V: TRBV7-9; length: 16; CDR3: CASSFHAEEYNSPLHF; DNA: TGTGCCAGCAGCTTTCACGCAGAGGAGTATAATTCACCCCTCCACTTT
J: TRBJ2-7; D: -; size: -; V: TRBV6-1; length: 14; CDR3: CASRRLDSSYEQYF; DNA: TGTGCCAGCAGAAGGTTGGACAGCTCCTACGAGCAGTACTTC
J: TRBJ2-5; D: TRBD2; size: -; V: TRBV27; length: 14; CDR3: CASSFGGRMETQYF; DNA: TGTGCCAGCAGTTTCGGCGGGAGAATGGAGACCCAGTACTTC
J: TRBJ2-1; D: TRBD2; size: -; V: TRBV11-2; length: 16; CDR3: CASSLPGLASYNEQFF; DNA: TGTGCCAGCAGCCTCCCGGGACTAGCTTCCTACAATGAGCAGTTCTTC
J: TRBJ1-4; D: -; size: -; V: TRBV2; length: 11; CDR3: CARGINEKLFF; DNA: TGTGCGCGGGGGATCAATGAAAAACTGTTTTTT
J: TRBJ1-4; D: TRBD1; size: -; V: TRBV28; length: 13; CDR3: CASLDRGNEKLFF; DNA: TGTGCCAGCTTGGACAGGGGAAATGAAAAACTGTTTTTT
J: TRBJ2-5; D: TRBD1; size: -; V: TRBV25-1; length: 15; CDR3: CASSEGTGGGETQYF; DNA: TGTGCCAGCAGTGAGGGGACAGGGGGCGGCGAGACCCAGTACTTC
J: TRBJ1-4; D: -; size: -; V: TRBV9; length: 14; CDR3: CASSDGAGNEKLFF; DNA: TGTGCCAGCAGCGATGGAGCCGGGAATGAAAAACTGTTTTTT
J: TRBJ2-7; D: -; size: -; V: TRBV12-1; length: 14; CDR3: CASSSRDRDSEQYF; DNA: TGTGCCAGCAGCTCCCGGGACAGGGATTCGGAGCAGTACTTC
J: TRBJ2-1; D: -; size: -; V: TRBV27; length: 14; CDR3: CASASGGVYNEQFF; DNA: TGTGCCAGCGCCTCAGGCGGGGTATACAATGAGCAGTTCTTC
J: TRBJ1-1; D: -; size: -; V: TRBV5-6; length: 13; CDR3: CASSDARRTEAFF; DNA: TGTGCCAGCAGCGATGCTAGGCGCACTGAAGCTTTCTTT
J: TRBJ2-1; D: TRBD1; size: -; V: TRBV5-4; length: 16; CDR3: CASSLAGGSSYNEQFF; DNA: TGTGCCAGCAGCTTGGCAGGGGGTAGCTCCTACAATGAGCAGTTCTTC
J: TRBJ2-3; D: TRBD1; size: -; V: TRBV9; length: 14; CDR3: CASSTTGGLDTQYF; DNA: TGTGCCAGCAGCACGACAGGGGGATTAGATACGCAGTATTTT
J: TRBJ1-2; D: TRBD1; size: -; V: TRBV28; length: 15; CDR3: CASSSPRTGDNGYTF; DNA: TGTGCCAGCAGTTCACCGAGGACAGGGGATAATGGCTACACCTTC
J: TRBJ2-1; D: TRBD1; size: -; V: TRBV19; length: 16; CDR3: CASSIRQGIGYNEQFF; DNA: TGTGCCAGTAGTATTCGACAGGGAATTGGTTACAATGAGCAGTTCTTC
J: TRBJ1-1; D: -; size: -; V: TRBV6-5; length: 13; CDR3: CASSIRDNHEAFF; DNA: TGTGCCAGCAGCATCCGGGACAACCATGAAGCTTTCTTT
J: TRBJ1-5; D: TRBD1; size: -; V: TRBV6-1; length: 16; CDR3: CASSGQGKISNQPQHF; DNA: TGTGCCAGCAGTGGACAGGGAAAAATTAGCAATCAGCCCCAGCATTTT
J: TRBJ2-1; D: -; size: once; V: TRBV15; length: 15; CDR3: CATSGESSAHNEQFF; DNA: TGTGCCACCAGCGGAGAGAGTAGCGCACACAATGAGCAGTTCTTC
J: TRBJ2-7; D: -; size: few; V: TRBV9; length: 15; CDR3: CASSVVGQGFYEQYF; DNA: TGTGCCAGCAGCGTAGTGGGTCAGGGGTTCTACGAGCAGTACTTC
J: TRBJ2-5; D: TRBD1; size: -; V: TRBV28; length: 15; CDR3: CASRSEAGGRQTQYF; DNA: TGTGCCAGCAGGAGCGAGGCAGGGGGCCGACAGACCCAGTACTTC
J: TRBJ2-7; D: -; size: -; V: TRBV28; length: 13; CDR3: CASIDDRTYEQYF; DNA: TGTGCCAGCATAGATGACAGGACCTACGAGCAGTACTTC
J: TRBJ2-2; D: TRBD2; size: -; V: TRBV2; length: 15; CDR3: CASSSRLAGTGELFF; DNA: TGTGCCAGCAGCTCGAGGCTAGCGGGTACCGGGGAGCTGTTTTTT
J: TRBJ2-5; D: -; size: -; V: TRBV10-3; length: 15; CDR3: CAISHPPTRSGTQYF; DNA: TGTGCCATCAGCCACCCCCCGACTAGGAGCGGGACCCAGTACTTC
J: TRBJ1-1; D: -; size: -; V: TRBV5-1; length: 14; CDR3: CASSGRRLNTEAFF; DNA: TGCGCCAGCAGCGGGCGAAGGTTGAACACTGAAGCTTTCTTT
J: TRBJ1-1; D: -; size: -; V: TRBV5-4; length: 14; CDR3: CAGRSTGYSTEAFF; DNA: TGTGCCGGACGATCAACGGGGTACAGCACTGAAGCTTTCTTT
J: TRBJ1-5; D: -; size: -; V: TRBV28; length: 14; CDR3: CASSTRGGGQPQHF; DNA: TGTGCCAGCAGTACCAGGGGTGGCGGTCAGCCCCAGCATTTT
J: TRBJ1-1; D: TRBD1; size: -; V: TRBV5-6; length: 14; CDR3: CASSSQGGDTEAFF; DNA: TGTGCCAGCAGCTCACAGGGGGGTGACACTGAAGCTTTCTTT
J: TRBJ2-1; D: -; size: once; V: TRBV4-1; length: 14; CDR3: CASSQDMRNNEQFF; DNA: TGCGCCAGCAGCCAAGATATGCGGAACAATGAGCAGTTCTTC
J: TRBJ1-4; D: -; size: -; V: TRBV19; length: 14; CDR3: CASSNRETNEKLFF; DNA: TGTGCCAGTAGTAACCGAGAAACTAATGAAAAACTGTTTTTT